This TCR beta chain appears in the sequencing data of a study of beta chain features in type 1 diabetes. Based on CD45RO/CCR7/CD25/CD127/CD95/CD27, CD4+ regulatory, stem cell-like memory, naive and central memory cells were sorted. Each population that was sorted was more than 98% pure. Since all of the isolated RNA was reverse transcribed, expressed TCRB transcripts were what got sequenced. The protocol was immunoSEQ multiplex PCR, while the TCRdb copy is restricted to in-frame clones and leaves out a portion. The sample has 140,000 to 150,000 clones; 48% are singletons. Whole-study results and caveats: Unsettled here was the matter of whether HLA type influences TCRB rearrangement.

The CDR3 loop spans 15 amino acids. With 6 bases clipped from V and 6 bases from J, the junction kept 11 bases outside the gene matches. Per germline, CDR1 MGHDK and CDR2 SYGVNS. Remarks on this clone: Antigen unknown.

This sequence joins TRBV25-1 and TRBJ2-1, with TRBD2 identical over 7 bases. This clonotype originated in a man between 18 and 35 years old in good health. The sample was Tregs from blood. CDR3 DNA sequence: TGTGCCAGCAGCCTACGAGGCGGGGGAGGCAATGAGCAGTTCTTC. It encodes CASSLRGGGGNEQFF.